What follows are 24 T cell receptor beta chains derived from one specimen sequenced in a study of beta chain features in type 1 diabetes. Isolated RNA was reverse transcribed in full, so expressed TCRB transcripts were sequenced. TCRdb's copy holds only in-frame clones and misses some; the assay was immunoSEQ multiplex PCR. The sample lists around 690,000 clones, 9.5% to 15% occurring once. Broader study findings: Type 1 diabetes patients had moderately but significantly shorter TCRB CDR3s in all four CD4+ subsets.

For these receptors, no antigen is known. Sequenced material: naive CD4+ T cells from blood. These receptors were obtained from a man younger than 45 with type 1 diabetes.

The CDR3 is CASSNGQGKSGYTF. DNA for the CDR3: TGTGCCAGCAGCAATGGACAGGGAAAAAGCGGCTACACCTTC. The chain is built from TRBV13 and TRBJ1-2; TRBD1 matches 8 bases. Germline trimming cut 5 bases from V and 8 bases from J; bases unmatched to any gene: 10. This CDR3 region has 14 residues. Germline-derived CDR1 and CDR2 are PRHDT and FYEKMQ (reference sequence).

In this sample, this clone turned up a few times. CDR3 in amino acids: CASRGGIGQPQHF. The CDR3 DNA follows: TGTGCCAGCCGGGGGGGGATCGGTCAGCCCCAGCATTTT. The chain links TRBV6-5 to TRBJ1-5; a possible D gene is TRBD1 (5 bases). Looked up from germline, CDR1 is MNHEY and CDR2 is SVGAGI. The CDR3 spans 13 residues. With 8 bases removed from V and 6 bases from J, the gap between germline ends came to 14 bases.

The CDR3 DNA reads as TGCAGCGCCCGAAGGGGAAACACAGATACGCAGTATTTT. Its protein product is CSARRGNTDTQYF. This rearrangement joins TRBV29-1 to TRBJ2-3; perhaps TRBD1 as D (5 bases). CDR3 length equals 13 residues. CDR1 is SQVTM, CDR2 ANQGSEA, per germline. With 7 bases removed from V and 2 bases from J, the gap between germline ends came to 13 bases.

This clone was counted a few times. The DNA for the CDR3 is TGCGCCAGCAGCCTGGGACAGGAGCAAAGGACGCAGTATTTT. It yields the protein CASSLGQEQRTQYF. The V call is TRBV5-1, the J call TRBJ2-3; 8 bases agree with TRBD1. This CDR3 spans 14 amino acids. The junction had 10 bases not matched to a gene; V was cut back by 4 bases and J by 9 bases. Germline loops: CDR1 SGHRS, CDR2 YFSETQ.

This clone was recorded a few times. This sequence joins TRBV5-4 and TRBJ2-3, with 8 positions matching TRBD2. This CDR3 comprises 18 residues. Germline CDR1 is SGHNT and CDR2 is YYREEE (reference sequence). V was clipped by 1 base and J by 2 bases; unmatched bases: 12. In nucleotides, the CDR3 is TGTGCCAGCAGCTTGCCCTTCGGGGGGGGCGCGCTCACAGATACGCAGTATTTT. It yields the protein CASSLPFGGGALTDTQYF.

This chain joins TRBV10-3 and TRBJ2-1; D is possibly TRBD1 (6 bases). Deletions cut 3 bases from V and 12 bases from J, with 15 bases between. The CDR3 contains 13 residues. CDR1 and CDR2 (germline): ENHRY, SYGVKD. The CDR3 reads CAISERWGLGQFF. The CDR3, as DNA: TGTGCCATCAGTGAACGGTGGGGGCTTGGGCAGTTCTTC.

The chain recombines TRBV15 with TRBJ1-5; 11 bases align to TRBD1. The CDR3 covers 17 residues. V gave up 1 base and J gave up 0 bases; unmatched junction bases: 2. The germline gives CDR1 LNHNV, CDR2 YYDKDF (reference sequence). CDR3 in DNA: TGTGCCACCAGCAGAGGGACAGGGGGCTATAGCAATCAGCCCCAGCATTTT. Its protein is CATSRGTGGYSNQPQHF. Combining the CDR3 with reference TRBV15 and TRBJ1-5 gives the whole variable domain DAMVIQNPRYQVTQFGKPVTLSCSQTLNHNVMYWYQQKSSQAPKLLFHYYDKDFNNEADTPDNFQSRRPNTSFCFLDIRSPGLGDTAMYLCATSRGTGGYSNQPQHFGDGTRLSIL.

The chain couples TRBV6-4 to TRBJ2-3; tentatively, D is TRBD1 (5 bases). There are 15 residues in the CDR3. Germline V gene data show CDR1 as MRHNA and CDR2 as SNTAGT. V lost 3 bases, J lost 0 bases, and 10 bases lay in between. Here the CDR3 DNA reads TGTGCCAGCAGTGAGCAGGGCTCTAGCACAGATACGCAGTATTTT. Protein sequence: CASSEQGSSTDTQYF.

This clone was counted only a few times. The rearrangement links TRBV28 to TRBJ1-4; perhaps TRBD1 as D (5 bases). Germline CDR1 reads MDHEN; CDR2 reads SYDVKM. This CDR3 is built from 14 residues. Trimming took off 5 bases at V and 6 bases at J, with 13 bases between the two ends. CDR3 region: CASSPSGGYEKLFF. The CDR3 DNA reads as TGTGCCAGCAGTCCGTCGGGGGGGTATGAAAAACTGTTTTTT. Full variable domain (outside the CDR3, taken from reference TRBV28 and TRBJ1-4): DVKVTQSSRYLVKRTGEKVFLECVQDMDHENMFWYRQDPGLGLRLIYFSYDVKMKEKGDIPEGYSVSREKKERFSLILESASTNQTSMYLCASSPSGGYEKLFFGSGTQLSVL.

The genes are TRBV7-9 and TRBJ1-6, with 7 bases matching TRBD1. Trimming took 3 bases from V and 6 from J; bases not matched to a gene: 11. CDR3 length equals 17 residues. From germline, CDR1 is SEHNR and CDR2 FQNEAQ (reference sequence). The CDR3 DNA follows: TGTGCCAGCAGCTTTACTATTCCCGGGACAGCTAATTCACCCCTCCACTTT. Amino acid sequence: CASSFTIPGTANSPLHF.

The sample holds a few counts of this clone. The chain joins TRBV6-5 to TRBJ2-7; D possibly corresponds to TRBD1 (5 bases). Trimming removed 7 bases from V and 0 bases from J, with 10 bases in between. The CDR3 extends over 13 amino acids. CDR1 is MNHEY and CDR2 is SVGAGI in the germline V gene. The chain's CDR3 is CASKDTNSYEQYF. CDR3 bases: TGTGCCAGCAAGGACACCAACTCCTACGAGCAGTACTTC.

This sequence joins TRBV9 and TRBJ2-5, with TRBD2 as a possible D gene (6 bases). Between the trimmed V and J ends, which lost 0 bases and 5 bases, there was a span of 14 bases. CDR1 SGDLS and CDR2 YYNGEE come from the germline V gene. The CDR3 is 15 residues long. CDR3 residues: CASSVEGLKGETQYF. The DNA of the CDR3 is TGTGCCAGCAGCGTAGAAGGACTAAAGGGGGAGACCCAGTACTTC. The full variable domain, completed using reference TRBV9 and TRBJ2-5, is DSGVTQTPKHLITATGQRVTLRCSPRSGDLSVYWYQQSLDQGLQFLIQYYNGEERAKGNILERFSAQQFPDLHSELNLSSLELGDSALYFCASSVEGLKGETQYFGPGTRLLVL.

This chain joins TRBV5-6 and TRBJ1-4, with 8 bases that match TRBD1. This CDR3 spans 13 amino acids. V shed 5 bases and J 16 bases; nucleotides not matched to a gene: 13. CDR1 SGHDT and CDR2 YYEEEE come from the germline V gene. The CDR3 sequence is CASSYGQGESKFF. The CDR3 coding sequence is TGTGCCAGCAGTTACGGACAGGGCGAGAGTAAGTTTTTT.

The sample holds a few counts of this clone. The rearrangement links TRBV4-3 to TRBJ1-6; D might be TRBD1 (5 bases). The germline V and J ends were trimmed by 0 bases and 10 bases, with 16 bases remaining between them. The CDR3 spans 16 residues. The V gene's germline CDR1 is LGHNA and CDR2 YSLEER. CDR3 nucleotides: TGCGCCAGCAGCCAAGAGACCGGGACGGGTAAATCACCCCTCCACTTT. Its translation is CASSQETGTGKSPLHF.

CDR3 in amino acids: CATSRGYDNQPQHF. CDR3 nucleotides: TGTGCCACCAGCAGAGGATACGATAATCAGCCCCAGCATTTT. The V and J genes are TRBV15 and TRBJ1-5; D ambiguous. This CDR3 is built from 14 residues. Trimming pared 1 base from V and 4 bases from J, leaving 8 bases between. Per germline, CDR1 LNHNV and CDR2 YYDKDF (reference sequence).

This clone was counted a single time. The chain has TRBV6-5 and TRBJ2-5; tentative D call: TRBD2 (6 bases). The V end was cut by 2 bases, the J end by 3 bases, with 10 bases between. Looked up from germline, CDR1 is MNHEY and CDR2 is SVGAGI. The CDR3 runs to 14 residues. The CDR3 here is CASSYGTFKETQYF. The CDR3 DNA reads TGTGCCAGCAGTTACGGGACTTTTAAAGAGACCCAGTACTTC.

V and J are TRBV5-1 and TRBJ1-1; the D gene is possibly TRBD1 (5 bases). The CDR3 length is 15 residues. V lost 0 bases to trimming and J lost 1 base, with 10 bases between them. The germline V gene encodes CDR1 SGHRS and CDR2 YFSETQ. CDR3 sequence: CASSLGDFGNTEAFF. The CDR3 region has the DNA TGCGCCAGCAGCTTGGGGGACTTTGGGAACACTGAAGCTTTCTTT. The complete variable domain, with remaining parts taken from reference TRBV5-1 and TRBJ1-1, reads KAGVTQTPRYLIKTRGQQVTLSCSPISGHRSVSWYQQTPGQGLQFLFEYFSETQRNKGNFPGRFSGRQFSNSRSEMNVSTLELGDSALYLCASSLGDFGNTEAFFGQGTRLTVV.

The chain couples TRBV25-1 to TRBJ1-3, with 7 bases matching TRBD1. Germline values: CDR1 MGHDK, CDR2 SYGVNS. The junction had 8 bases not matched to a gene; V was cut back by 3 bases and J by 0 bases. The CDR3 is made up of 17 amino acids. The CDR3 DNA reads TGTGCCAGCAGTGAGGGACAGCGATTAAGCTCTGGAAACACCATATATTTT. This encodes CASSEGQRLSSGNTIYF.

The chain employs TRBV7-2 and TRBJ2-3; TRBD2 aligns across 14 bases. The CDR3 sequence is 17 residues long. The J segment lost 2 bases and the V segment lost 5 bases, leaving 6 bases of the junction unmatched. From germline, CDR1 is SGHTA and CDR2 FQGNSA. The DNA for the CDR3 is TGTGCCAGCAGCCCACGACTAGCGGGGGGGGACACAGATACGCAGTATTTT. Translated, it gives CASSPRLAGGDTDTQYF.

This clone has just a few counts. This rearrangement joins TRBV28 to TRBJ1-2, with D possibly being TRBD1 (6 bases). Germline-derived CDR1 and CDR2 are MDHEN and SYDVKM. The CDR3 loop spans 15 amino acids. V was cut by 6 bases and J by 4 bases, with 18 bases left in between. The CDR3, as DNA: TGTGCCAGCAGCCAAGGGGGACTCGGCCCCTATGGCTACACCTTC. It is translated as CASSQGGLGPYGYTF.

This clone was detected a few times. For the CDR3, the DNA is TGCAGTGCGGCATTGGAATATGGCTACACCTTC. Encoded protein: CSAALEYGYTF. V usage is TRBV20-1 and J usage is TRBJ1-2, with D uncertain. CDR1 and CDR2 (germline): DFQATT, SNEGSKA (reference sequence). Deletions cut 6 bases from V and 5 bases from J, with 10 bases between. The CDR3 contains 11 residues.

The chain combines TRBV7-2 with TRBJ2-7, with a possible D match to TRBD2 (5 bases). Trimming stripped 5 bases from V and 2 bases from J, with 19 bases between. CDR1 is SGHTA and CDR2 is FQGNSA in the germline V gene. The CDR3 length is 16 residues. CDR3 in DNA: TGTGCCAGCAGCCCTAGAGCATTCCGGGAACCCTACGAGCAGTACTTC. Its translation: CASSPRAFREPYEQYF. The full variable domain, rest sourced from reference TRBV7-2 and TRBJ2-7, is GAGVSQSPSNKVTEKGKDVELRCDPISGHTALYWYRQSLGQGLEFLIYFQGNSAPDKSGLPSDRFSAERTGGSVSTLTIQRTQQEDSAVYLCASSPRAFREPYEQYFGPGTRLTVT.

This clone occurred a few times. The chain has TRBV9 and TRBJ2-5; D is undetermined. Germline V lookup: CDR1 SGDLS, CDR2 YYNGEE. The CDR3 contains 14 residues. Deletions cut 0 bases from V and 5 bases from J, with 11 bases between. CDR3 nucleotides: TGTGCCAGCAGCGTAGGTCTAGGACGGGAGACCCAGTACTTC. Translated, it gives CASSVGLGRETQYF.

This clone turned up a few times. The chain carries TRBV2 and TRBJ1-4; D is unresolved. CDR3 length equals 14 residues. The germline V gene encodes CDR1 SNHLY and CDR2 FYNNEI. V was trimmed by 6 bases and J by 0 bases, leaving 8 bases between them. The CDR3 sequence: CASSLQTTNEKLFF. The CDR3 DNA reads TGTGCCAGCAGCTTACAAACAACTAATGAAAAACTGTTTTTT.